These T cell receptor beta chains were read from a single sample in a study of cytomegalovirus exposure and HLA in healthy donors. The data were produced by immunoSEQ multiplex PCR, yet TCRdb's version contains in-frame clones alone and is incomplete. The data show roughly 59,000 clones, 55% to 75% seen once. Material for sequencing was PBMCs. The receptors originated from a man aged 35 to 55 in good health and CMV-seropositive. The CDR3 runs from the conserved cysteine through the conserved F or W. Each record gives: V gene, D gene, J gene, clone size, CDR3 DNA, CDR3 protein. D genes are given only for firm matches. A row's size may be missing; if present it is once, few, many or a size class.

V: TRBV10-3
D: NA
J: TRBJ1-1
size: NA
DNA: TGTGCCATCAGCCTAGACGGATACACTGAAGCTTTCTTT
CDR3: CAISLDGYTEAFF

V: TRBV5-1
D: TRBD1
J: TRBJ2-2
size: few
DNA: TGCGCCAGCAAACCCGGGACAGGGGGGATTAGCGGGGGTCGTCGGGAGCTGTTTTTT
CDR3: CASKPGTGGISGGRRELFF

V: TRBV11-2
D: TRBD1
J: TRBJ1-6
size: NA
DNA: TGTGCCAGCAGCTCAACAGGGGTCTCACCCCTCCACTTT
CDR3: CASSSTGVSPLHF

V: TRBV7-8
D: NA
J: TRBJ1-4
size: NA
DNA: TGTGCCAGCAGCCCACGACTAGGTCGTAGTGAAAAACTGTTTTTT
CDR3: CASSPRLGRSEKLFF

V: TRBV4-2
D: TRBD2
J: TRBJ2-3
size: NA
DNA: TGTGCCAGCAGCCTGGGACTAGCGGGAGTGATAGATACGCAGTATTTT
CDR3: CASSLGLAGVIDTQYF

V: TRBV12-5
D: NA
J: TRBJ2-6
size: few
DNA: TGTGCTAGTGGTTCCAGGGCTGGGGCCAACGTCCTGACTTTC
CDR3: CASGSRAGANVLTF

V: TRBV30
D: NA
J: TRBJ2-1
size: few
DNA: TGTGCCTGGGAACAGGGAACAACCTACAATGAGCAGTTCTTC
CDR3: CAWEQGTTYNEQFF

V: TRBV7-9
D: NA
J: TRBJ2-3
size: NA
DNA: TGTGCCAGCGGGAGCCTGCGGGGTAGCACAGATACGCAGTATTTT
CDR3: CASGSLRGSTDTQYF

V: TRBV7-2
D: TRBD2
J: TRBJ2-3
size: NA
DNA: TGTGCCAGCAGCTTAGGTAGCGGGAGGACGGCAGATACGCAGTATTTT
CDR3: CASSLGSGRTADTQYF

V: TRBV10-2
D: NA
J: TRBJ2-3
size: few
DNA: TGCGCCAGCAAACAGGGAGTAGATACGCAGTATTTT
CDR3: CASKQGVDTQYF

V: TRBV7-9
D: TRBD1
J: TRBJ2-1
size: once
DNA: TGTGCCAGCAGCTGGGACAGGGGGCCGAGGTCCAATGAGCAGTTCTTC
CDR3: CASSWDRGPRSNEQFF

V: TRBV7-8
D: TRBD2
J: TRBJ2-1
size: few
DNA: TGTGCCAGCAGCTTAGGGACTAGCGGCTACAATGAGCAGTTCTTC
CDR3: CASSLGTSGYNEQFF

V: TRBV4-1
D: NA
J: TRBJ2-2
size: NA
DNA: TGCGCCAGCAGCCAAGTCGGTCGAGGGAACACCGGGGAGCTGTTTTTT
CDR3: CASSQVGRGNTGELFF

V: TRBV6-1
D: NA
J: TRBJ2-7
size: NA
DNA: TGTGCCAGCCTCGACACTGCCCACGAGCAGTACTTC
CDR3: CASLDTAHEQYF

V: TRBV19
D: NA
J: TRBJ1-1
size: NA
DNA: TGTGCCAGTGGGAATCGGGGGGATCGCACTGAAGCTTTCTTT
CDR3: CASGNRGDRTEAFF

V: TRBV2
D: NA
J: TRBJ2-2
size: NA
DNA: TGTGCCAGCAGTGGGTTAGCGGAAACCGGGGAGCTGTTTTTT
CDR3: CASSGLAETGELFF

V: TRBV7-2
D: TRBD2
J: TRBJ2-7
size: NA
DNA: TGTGCCAGCAGCCATAGTGGCGGGAGGATTGAGCAGTACTTC
CDR3: CASSHSGGRIEQYF

V: TRBV5-1
D: NA
J: TRBJ2-7
size: NA
DNA: TGCGCCAGCAGCTTGGCCACTTTCTCCTACGAGCAGTACTTC
CDR3: CASSLATFSYEQYF

V: TRBV19
D: NA
J: TRBJ2-7
size: NA
DNA: TGTGCCAGTAGTATTGAAGTGGGAGAAGCCTACGAGCAGTACTTC
CDR3: CASSIEVGEAYEQYF

V: TRBV20-1
D: NA
J: TRBJ1-1
size: NA
DNA: TGCAGTGCTAAAGGGGCGGGGGGCGCTTTCTTT
CDR3: CSAKGAGGAFF

V: TRBV7-5
D: NA
J: TRBJ1-1
size: NA
DNA: TGTGCCAGTGAACAGGGGTTCGGCACTGAAGCTTTCTTT
CDR3: CASEQGFGTEAFF

V: TRBV10-3
D: NA
J: TRBJ2-7
size: NA
DNA: TGTGCCATCGGTGACAGCTCCTACGAGCAGTACTTC
CDR3: CAIGDSSYEQYF

V: TRBV5-1
D: TRBD2
J: TRBJ2-5
size: NA
DNA: TGCGCCAGCACCACCGGGACGGGTTTGCGGGAGCAGTACTTC
CDR3: CASTTGTGLREQYF

V: TRBV19
D: NA
J: TRBJ1-4
size: NA
DNA: TGTGCCAGTAGTCGGGATGGGTCTAACGAAAAACTGTTTTTT
CDR3: CASSRDGSNEKLFF

V: TRBV6-5
D: TRBD1
J: TRBJ1-1
size: NA
DNA: TGTGCCAGCAGTAATGAACAGGGGTGGACTGAAGCTTTCTTT
CDR3: CASSNEQGWTEAFF

V: TRBV18
D: NA
J: TRBJ1-3
size: once
DNA: TGTGCCAGCTCACCACCTAATCTCGAGGTTGGAAACACCATATATTTT
CDR3: CASSPPNLEVGNTIYF

V: TRBV7-3
D: NA
J: TRBJ1-1
size: NA
DNA: TGTGCCAGCAGCTTAACTTTTCCGGGACAGAACACTGAAGCTTTCTTT
CDR3: CASSLTFPGQNTEAFF

V: TRBV27
D: TRBD1
J: TRBJ1-1
size: NA
DNA: TGTGCCAGCAGTTCGACAGGGCAGGCTTTCTTT
CDR3: CASSSTGQAFF

V: TRBV15
D: NA
J: TRBJ1-4
size: many
DNA: TGTGCCACCAGCAGAGATCTTGGGGGGGGATCTAATGAAAAACTGTTTTTT
CDR3: CATSRDLGGGSNEKLFF

V: TRBV7-8
D: TRBD1
J: TRBJ1-1
size: NA
DNA: TGTGCCAGCAGCCCACGGGACAGGGTGACTGAAGCTTTCTTT
CDR3: CASSPRDRVTEAFF

V: TRBV9
D: NA
J: TRBJ2-1
size: NA
DNA: TGTGCCAGCGCCGGTGTAAGCTCCTACAATGAGCAGTTCTTC
CDR3: CASAGVSSYNEQFF

V: TRBV6-6
D: NA
J: TRBJ1-1
size: NA
DNA: TGTGCCAGCAGTCCTACAGGAGTCCCCGAAGCTTTCTTT
CDR3: CASSPTGVPEAFF

V: TRBV7-9
D: NA
J: TRBJ2-3
size: NA
DNA: TGTGCCAGCAGCACCTGGGAGCGCACAGATACGCAGTATTTT
CDR3: CASSTWERTDTQYF

V: TRBV4-2
D: TRBD1
J: TRBJ1-2
size: NA
DNA: TGTGCCAGCAGCCTACAGGGGATCTATGGCTACACCTTC
CDR3: CASSLQGIYGYTF

V: TRBV2
D: TRBD1
J: TRBJ2-2
size: NA
DNA: TGTGCCAGCAAGGGGGACAGGGATTTCGGGGAGCTGTTTTTT
CDR3: CASKGDRDFGELFF

V: TRBV5-4
D: TRBD2
J: TRBJ2-7
size: NA
DNA: TGTGCCAGCAGCGATCGACTAGCGGGAAACTACGAGCAGTACTTC
CDR3: CASSDRLAGNYEQYF

V: TRBV6-1
D: TRBD2
J: TRBJ2-3
size: NA
DNA: TGTGCCAGCAGTGAATGGCTAGCGGAGCACACAGATACGCAGTATTTT
CDR3: CASSEWLAEHTDTQYF

V: TRBV11-2
D: TRBD1
J: TRBJ1-6
size: NA
DNA: TGTGCCAGCAGCTTGTGGCAGGGGGCGTTTAATTCACCCCTCCACTTT
CDR3: CASSLWQGAFNSPLHF

V: TRBV7-8
D: TRBD2
J: TRBJ2-2
size: NA
DNA: TGTGCCAGCAGCCCCCTAGCGGGAGGGCCGGGCACCGGGGAGCTGTTTTTT
CDR3: CASSPLAGGPGTGELFF